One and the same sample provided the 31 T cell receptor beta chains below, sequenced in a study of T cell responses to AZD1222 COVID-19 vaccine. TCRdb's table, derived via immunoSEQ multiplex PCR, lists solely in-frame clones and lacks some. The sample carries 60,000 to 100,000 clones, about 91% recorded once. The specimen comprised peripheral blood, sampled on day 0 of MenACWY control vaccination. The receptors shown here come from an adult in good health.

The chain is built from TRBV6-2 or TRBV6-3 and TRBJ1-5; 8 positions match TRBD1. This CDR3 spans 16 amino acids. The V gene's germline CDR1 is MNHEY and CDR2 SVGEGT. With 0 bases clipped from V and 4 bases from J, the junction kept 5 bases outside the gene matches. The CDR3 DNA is TGTGCCAGCAGTTACTCCAATAACAGGGGGAATCAGCCCCAGCATTTT. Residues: CASSYSNNRGNQPQHF.

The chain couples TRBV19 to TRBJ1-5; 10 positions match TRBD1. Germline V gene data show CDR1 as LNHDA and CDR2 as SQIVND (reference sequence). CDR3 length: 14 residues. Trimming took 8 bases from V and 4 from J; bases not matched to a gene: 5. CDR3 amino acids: CASWTGQGNQPQHF. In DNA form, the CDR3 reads TGTGCCAGTTGGACGGGACAGGGGAATCAGCCCCAGCATTTT.

DNA of the CDR3: TGCGCCAGCAGCCAAGATTGGACAGTGAATTCACCCCTCCACTTT. This translates into CASSQDWTVNSPLHF. The chain is built from TRBV4-3 and TRBJ1-6; possible D gene TRBD1, 6 bases. The CDR3 loop spans 15 amino acids. V lost 0 bases to trimming and J lost 7 bases, with 10 bases between them. CDR1 is LGHNA and CDR2 is YSLEER in the germline V gene.

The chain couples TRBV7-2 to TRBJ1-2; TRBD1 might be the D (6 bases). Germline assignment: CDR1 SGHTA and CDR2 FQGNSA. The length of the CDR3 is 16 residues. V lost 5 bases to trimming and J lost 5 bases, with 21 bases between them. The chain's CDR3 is CASSPGGRRTSYGYTF. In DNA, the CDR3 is TGTGCCAGCAGCCCCGGGGGCAGGAGGACTTCTTATGGCTACACCTTC.

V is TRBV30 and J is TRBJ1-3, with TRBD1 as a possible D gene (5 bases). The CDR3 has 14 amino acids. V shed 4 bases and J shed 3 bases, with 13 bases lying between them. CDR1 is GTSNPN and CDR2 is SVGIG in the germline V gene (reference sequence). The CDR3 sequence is CAWTPAGSGNTIYF. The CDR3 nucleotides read TGTGCCTGGACACCCGCAGGGAGTGGAAACACCATATATTTT.

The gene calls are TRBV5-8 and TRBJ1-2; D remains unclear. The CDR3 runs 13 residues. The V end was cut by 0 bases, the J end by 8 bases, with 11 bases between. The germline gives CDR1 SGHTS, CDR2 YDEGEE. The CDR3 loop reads CASSLGQDGGYTF. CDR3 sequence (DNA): TGTGCCAGCAGCTTGGGGCAGGACGGCGGCTACACCTTC.

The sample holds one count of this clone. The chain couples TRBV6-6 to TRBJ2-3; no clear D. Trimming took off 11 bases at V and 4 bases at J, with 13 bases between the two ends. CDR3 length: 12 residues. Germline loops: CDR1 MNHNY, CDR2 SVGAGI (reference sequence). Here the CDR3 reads CACRTRPDTQYF. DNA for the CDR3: TGTGCCTGCCGTACCCGGCCAGATACGCAGTATTTT.

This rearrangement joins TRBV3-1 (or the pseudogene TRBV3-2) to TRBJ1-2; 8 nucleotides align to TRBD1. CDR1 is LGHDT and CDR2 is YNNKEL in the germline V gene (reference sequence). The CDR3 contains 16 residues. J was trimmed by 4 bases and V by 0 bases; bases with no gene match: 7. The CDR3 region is CASSQELVRGPYGYTF. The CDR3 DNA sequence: TGTGCCAGCAGCCAAGAGCTTGTCAGGGGGCCCTATGGCTACACCTTC.

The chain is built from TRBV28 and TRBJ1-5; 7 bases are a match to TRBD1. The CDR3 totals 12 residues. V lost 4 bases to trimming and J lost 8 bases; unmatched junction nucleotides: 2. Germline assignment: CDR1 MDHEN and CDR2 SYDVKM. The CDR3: CASSSGGKPQHF. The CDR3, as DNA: TGTGCCAGCAGTTCAGGGGGGAAGCCCCAGCATTTT.

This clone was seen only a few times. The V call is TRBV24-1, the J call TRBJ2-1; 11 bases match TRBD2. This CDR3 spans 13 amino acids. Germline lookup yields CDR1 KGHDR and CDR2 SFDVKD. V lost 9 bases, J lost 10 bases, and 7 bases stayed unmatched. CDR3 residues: CATQTSGAGEQFF. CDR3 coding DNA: TGTGCCACCCAGACTAGCGGGGCGGGGGAGCAGTTCTTC.

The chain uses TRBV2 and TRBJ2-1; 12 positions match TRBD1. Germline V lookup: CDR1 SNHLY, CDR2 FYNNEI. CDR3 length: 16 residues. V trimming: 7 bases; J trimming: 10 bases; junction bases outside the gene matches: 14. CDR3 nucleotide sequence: TGTGCCAGCATTCTACTCCCGGGACAGGGGGCGCGGGAGCAGTTCTTC. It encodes CASILLPGQGAREQFF.

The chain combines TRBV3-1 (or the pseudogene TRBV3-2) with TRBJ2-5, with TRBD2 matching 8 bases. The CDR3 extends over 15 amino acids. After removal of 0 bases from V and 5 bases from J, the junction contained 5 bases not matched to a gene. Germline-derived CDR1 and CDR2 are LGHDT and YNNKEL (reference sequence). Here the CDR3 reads CASSQDRGGAETQYF. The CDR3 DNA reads TGTGCCAGCAGCCAAGACCGGGGGGGTGCGGAGACCCAGTACTTC.

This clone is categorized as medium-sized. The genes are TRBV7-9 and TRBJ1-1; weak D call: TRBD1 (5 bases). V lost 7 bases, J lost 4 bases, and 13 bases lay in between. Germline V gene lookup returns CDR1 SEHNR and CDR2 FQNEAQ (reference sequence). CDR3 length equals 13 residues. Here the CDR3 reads CASTYGAGTEAFF. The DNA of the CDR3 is TGTGCCAGCACCTACGGGGCGGGCACTGAAGCTTTCTTT.

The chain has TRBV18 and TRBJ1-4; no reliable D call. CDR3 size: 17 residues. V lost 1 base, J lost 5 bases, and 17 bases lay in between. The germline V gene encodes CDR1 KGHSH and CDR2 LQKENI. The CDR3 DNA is TGTGCCAGCTCACCACAATCCGTAGATGGATCGAATGAAAAACTGTTTTTT. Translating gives CASSPQSVDGSNEKLFF.

This CDR3 is CASSPGHTGELFF. In nucleotides, the CDR3 is TGTGCCAGCAGCCCTGGCCACACCGGGGAGCTGTTTTTT. This chain connects TRBV7-6 to TRBJ2-2; D not resolved. Germline V gene lookup returns CDR1 SGHVS and CDR2 FNYEAQ. This CDR3 region has 13 residues. The V and J ends lost 5 bases and 3 bases respectively, with 7 bases between them.

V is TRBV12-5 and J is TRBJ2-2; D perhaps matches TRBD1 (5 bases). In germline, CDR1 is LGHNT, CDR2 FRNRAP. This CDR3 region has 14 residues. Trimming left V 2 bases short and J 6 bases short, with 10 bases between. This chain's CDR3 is CASGLKGAAGELFF. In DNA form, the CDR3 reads TGTGCTAGTGGTTTGAAAGGGGCGGCCGGGGAGCTGTTTTTT.

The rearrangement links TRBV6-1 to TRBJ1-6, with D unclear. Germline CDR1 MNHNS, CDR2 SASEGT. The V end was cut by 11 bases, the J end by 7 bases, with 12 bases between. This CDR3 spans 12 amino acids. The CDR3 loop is CASKTVNSPLHF. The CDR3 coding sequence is TGTGCCTCCAAAACGGTGAATTCACCCCTCCACTTT.

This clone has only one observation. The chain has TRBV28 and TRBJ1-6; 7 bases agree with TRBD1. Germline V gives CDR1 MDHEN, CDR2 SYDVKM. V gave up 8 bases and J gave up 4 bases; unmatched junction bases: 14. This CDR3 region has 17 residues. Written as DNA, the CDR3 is TGTGCCAGCGAGGCCCCTACAGGGGACAATTATAATTCACCCCTCCACTTT. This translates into CASEAPTGDNYNSPLHF.

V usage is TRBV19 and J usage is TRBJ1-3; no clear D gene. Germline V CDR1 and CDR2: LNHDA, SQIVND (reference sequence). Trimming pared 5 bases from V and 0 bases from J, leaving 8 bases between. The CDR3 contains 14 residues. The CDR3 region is CASSDSVSGNTIYF. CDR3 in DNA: TGTGCCAGTAGTGATTCGGTCTCTGGAAACACCATATATTTT.

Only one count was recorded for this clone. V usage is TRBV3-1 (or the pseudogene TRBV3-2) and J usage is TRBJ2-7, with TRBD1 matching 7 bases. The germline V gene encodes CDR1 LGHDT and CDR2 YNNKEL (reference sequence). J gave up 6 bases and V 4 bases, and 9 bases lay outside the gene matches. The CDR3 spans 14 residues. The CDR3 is CASSRPGQSIEQYF. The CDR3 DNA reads TGTGCCAGCAGCCGACCGGGACAGAGCATCGAGCAGTACTTC.

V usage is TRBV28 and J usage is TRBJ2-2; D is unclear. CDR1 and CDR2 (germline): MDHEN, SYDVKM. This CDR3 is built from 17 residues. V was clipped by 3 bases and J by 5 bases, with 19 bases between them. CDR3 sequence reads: CASSFPRSRIRTGELFF. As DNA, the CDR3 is TGTGCCAGCAGTTTCCCGCGCTCACGAATTCGGACCGGGGAGCTGTTTTTT.

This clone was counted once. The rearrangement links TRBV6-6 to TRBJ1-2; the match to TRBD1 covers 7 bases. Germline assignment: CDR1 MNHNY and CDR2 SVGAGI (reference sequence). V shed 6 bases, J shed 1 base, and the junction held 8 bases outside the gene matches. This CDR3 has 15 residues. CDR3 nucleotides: TGTGCCAGCAGCCGCGGCCAGGGGGTTAACTATGGCTACACCTTC. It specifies CASSRGQGVNYGYTF.

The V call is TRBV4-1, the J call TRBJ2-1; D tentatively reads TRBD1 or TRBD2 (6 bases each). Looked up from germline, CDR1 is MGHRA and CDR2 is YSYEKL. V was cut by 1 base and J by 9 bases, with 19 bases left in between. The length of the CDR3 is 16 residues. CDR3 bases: TGCGCCAGCAGCCAAGCCCGGGGGCCTGTAGAGGGTGAGCAGTTCTTC. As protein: CASSQARGPVEGEQFF.

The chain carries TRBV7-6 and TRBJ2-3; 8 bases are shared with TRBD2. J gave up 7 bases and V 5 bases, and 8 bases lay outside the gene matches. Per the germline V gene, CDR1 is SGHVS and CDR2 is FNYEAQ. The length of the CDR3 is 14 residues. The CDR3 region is CASSSSAGGHTQYF. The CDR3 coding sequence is TGTGCCAGCAGCAGCTCTGCGGGGGGCCATACGCAGTATTTT.

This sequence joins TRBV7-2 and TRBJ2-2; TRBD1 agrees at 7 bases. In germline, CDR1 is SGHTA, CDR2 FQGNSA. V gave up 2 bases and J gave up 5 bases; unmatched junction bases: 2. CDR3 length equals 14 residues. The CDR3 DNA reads TGTGCCAGCAGCTTAACAGGGGCAACCGGGGAGCTGTTTTTT. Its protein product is CASSLTGATGELFF.

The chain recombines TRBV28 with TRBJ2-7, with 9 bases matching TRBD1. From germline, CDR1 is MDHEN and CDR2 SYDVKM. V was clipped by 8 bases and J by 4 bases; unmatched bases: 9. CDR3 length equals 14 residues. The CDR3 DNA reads TGTGCCAGCTCCGAAGGGACAGGGCTTTACGAGCAGTACTTC. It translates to CASSEGTGLYEQYF.

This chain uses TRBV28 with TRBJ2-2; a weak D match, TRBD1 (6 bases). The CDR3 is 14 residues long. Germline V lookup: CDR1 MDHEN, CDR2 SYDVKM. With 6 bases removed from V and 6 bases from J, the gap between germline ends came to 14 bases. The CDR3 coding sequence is TGTGCCAGCAGCCCCACAGGGTTCCCCGGGGAGCTGTTTTTT. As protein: CASSPTGFPGELFF.

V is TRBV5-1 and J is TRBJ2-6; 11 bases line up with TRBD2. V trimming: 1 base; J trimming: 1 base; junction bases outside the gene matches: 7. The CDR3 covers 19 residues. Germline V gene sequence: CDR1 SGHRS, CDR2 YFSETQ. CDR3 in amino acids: CASSLMATSGESGANVLTF. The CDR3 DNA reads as TGCGCCAGCAGCTTGATGGCGACTAGCGGGGAATCTGGGGCCAACGTCCTGACTTTC.

CDR3 sequence: CATSDSGQGMYEKLFF. The CDR3 nucleotides are TGTGCCACCAGTGATTCCGGACAGGGGATGTACGAAAAACTGTTTTTT. The gene calls are TRBV24-1 and TRBJ1-4; 9 bases align to TRBD1. Unmatched junction bases numbered 8, after V lost 2 bases and J lost 8 bases. CDR1 KGHDR and CDR2 SFDVKD come from the germline V gene. The CDR3 spans 16 residues.

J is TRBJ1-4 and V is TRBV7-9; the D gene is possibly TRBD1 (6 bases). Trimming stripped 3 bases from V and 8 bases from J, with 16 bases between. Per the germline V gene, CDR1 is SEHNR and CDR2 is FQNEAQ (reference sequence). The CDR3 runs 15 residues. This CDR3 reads CASSFADRRREKLFF. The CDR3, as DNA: TGTGCCAGCAGCTTTGCGGACAGACGAAGGGAAAAACTGTTTTTT.

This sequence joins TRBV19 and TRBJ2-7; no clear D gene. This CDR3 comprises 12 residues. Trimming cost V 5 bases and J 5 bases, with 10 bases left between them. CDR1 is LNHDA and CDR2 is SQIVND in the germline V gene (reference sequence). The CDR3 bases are TGTGCCAGTAGTGTATACCCCCACGAGCAGTACTTC. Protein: CASSVYPHEQYF.